One and the same sample provided the 20 T cell receptor beta chains below, sequenced in a study of identifying expanded T cells in peripheral blood (dated by TCRdb to between 2019 and 2020). The library came from the immunoSEQ multiplex PCR assay. In its TCRdb copy, this immuneACCESS table keeps in-frame sequences only and misses some clones. Where compared with another copy, unresolved V genes explain less than half of these, and the others have no known cause. Within this sample are about 58,000 clones, with approximately 89% of them counted one time only. Around 3.5% of the sample is held by the ten biggest clonotypes. Sequences were obtained from blood. These receptors came from a person aged 18 to 75 in good health.

J is TRBJ2-3 and V is TRBV7-2, with D tentatively TRBD2 (6 bases). The V gene's germline CDR1 is SGHTA and CDR2 FQGNSA. Trimming removed 1 base from V and 3 bases from J, with 11 bases in between. The CDR3 contains 15 residues. CDR3 sequence reads: CASSLVTLATDTQYF. CDR3 DNA: TGTGCCAGCAGCTTAGTTACCCTAGCGACAGATACGCAGTATTTT.

This rearrangement joins TRBV5-4 to TRBJ1-1; perhaps TRBD1 as D (6 bases). The V end lost 0 bases, the J end lost 6 bases, and 15 bases lay between the germline ends. The CDR3 is 15 residues long. CDR1 and CDR2 from the germline V gene are SGHNT and YYREEE (reference sequence). The CDR3 spells CASSLVVAGAAEAFF. In DNA form, the CDR3 reads TGTGCCAGCAGCTTGGTGGTGGCAGGGGCGGCTGAAGCTTTCTTT.

The rearrangement joins TRBV7-9 to TRBJ2-6; TRBD1 agrees at 11 bases. This CDR3 spans 16 amino acids. Germline CDR1 SEHNR, CDR2 FQNEAQ (reference sequence). Trimming took 11 bases from V and 1 from J; bases not matched to a gene: 7. The DNA for the CDR3 is TGTGCCGGGTCCGGGACAGGGGGTTCTGGGGCCAACGTCCTGACTTTC. As protein: CAGSGTGGSGANVLTF.

The chain carries TRBV28 and TRBJ2-7; D perhaps matches TRBD2 (6 bases). The germline V gene has CDR1 MDHEN and CDR2 SYDVKM. There are 14 residues in the CDR3. Trimming took 7 bases from V and 3 from J, leaving 16 bases between them. This CDR3 reads CASNKPGVVYEQYF. CDR3 DNA: TGTGCCAGCAACAAACCGGGAGTAGTCTACGAGCAGTACTTC.

The chain couples TRBV6-5 to TRBJ2-2; D is undetermined. Germline CDR1 and CDR2: MNHEY and SVGAGI. The CDR3 covers 16 residues. Deletions cut 2 bases from V and 0 bases from J, with 10 bases between. The CDR3 nucleotides read TGTGCCAGCAGTTACCCCAGGTCCTCGAACACCGGGGAGCTGTTTTTT. Translation: CASSYPRSSNTGELFF.

This clone is a singleton in its sample. V usage is TRBV7-9 and J usage is TRBJ1-1; D is uncertain. This CDR3 contains 15 residues. CDR1 and CDR2 (germline): SEHNR, FQNEAQ (reference sequence). Trimming shortened V by 2 bases and J by 0 bases, and 10 bases separated the two germline ends. DNA for the CDR3: TGTGCCAGCAGCTTATACTCCGGGATGAACACTGAAGCTTTCTTT. Its protein product is CASSLYSGMNTEAFF.

This chain uses TRBV5-1 with TRBJ2-6; unclear D gene. V was shortened by 3 bases and J by 0 bases, with 13 bases between the two germline ends. CDR3 length: 17 amino acids. Germline lookup yields CDR1 SGHRS and CDR2 YFSETQ. CDR3 protein: CASSSRILSSGANVLTF. The DNA for the CDR3 is TGCGCCAGCAGCTCCCGGATTCTAAGCTCTGGGGCCAACGTCCTGACTTTC.

This clone was detected once. The chain couples TRBV5-1 to TRBJ2-7; D is ambiguous. CDR3 length: 15 amino acids. Germline loops: CDR1 SGHRS, CDR2 YFSETQ. Trimming took off 0 bases at V and 1 base at J, with 11 bases between the two ends. The CDR3 DNA reads as TGCGCCAGCAGCTTGGGAATTTGGGGATCCTACGAGCAGTACTTC. Encoded protein: CASSLGIWGSYEQYF. The full variable domain, completed using reference TRBV5-1 and TRBJ2-7, is KAGVTQTPRYLIKTRGQQVTLSCSPISGHRSVSWYQQTPGQGLQFLFEYFSETQRNKGNFPGRFSGRQFSNSRSEMNVSTLELGDSALYLCASSLGIWGSYEQYFGPGTRLTVT.

In this sample, this clone turned up once. The V and J genes are TRBV19 and TRBJ2-7, with TRBD2 as a possible D gene (6 bases). The germline V and J ends were trimmed by 3 bases and 4 bases, with 16 bases remaining between them. The CDR3 is 15 residues long. Per the germline V gene, CDR1 is LNHDA and CDR2 is SQIVND (reference sequence). Written as DNA, the CDR3 is TGTGCCAGTAGTATGAGCCGGGAGTCGAGGTACGAGCAGTACTTC. Protein sequence: CASSMSRESRYEQYF.

This chain connects TRBV7-8 to TRBJ1-6; D is ambiguous. The germline V gene encodes CDR1 SGHVS and CDR2 FQNEAQ. V lost 2 bases, J lost 9 bases, and 11 bases lay in between. The CDR3 totals 14 residues. The CDR3 DNA sequence: TGTGCCAGCAGCTTAAAGGGAGAGGGTTCACCCCTCCACTTT. Translation gives CASSLKGEGSPLHF.

The CDR3 sequence: CASSPGPNAAAFF. The DNA for the CDR3 is TGCGCCAGCAGCCCAGGACCCAACGCGGCAGCTTTCTTT. The chain has TRBV5-1 and TRBJ1-1, with D unclear. The CDR3 sequence is 13 residues long. V shed 4 bases and J shed 10 bases, with 17 bases lying between them. Germline V CDR1 and CDR2: SGHRS, YFSETQ.

This chain links TRBV15 with TRBJ2-5; D is perhaps TRBD2 (5 bases). Germline V gene sequence: CDR1 LNHNV, CDR2 YYDKDF (reference sequence). The CDR3 consists of 14 residues. V was clipped by 5 bases and J by 1 base, with 11 bases between them. CDR3 DNA: TGTGCCACCAGCCGGACGAGGGCCCAAGAGACCCAGTACTTC. Translating gives CATSRTRAQETQYF.

The count of this clone is one. The rearrangement links TRBV7-2 to TRBJ1-4; no firm D call. V was clipped by 5 bases and J by 0 bases, with 13 bases between them. The CDR3 is 16 residues long. Germline V gene lookup returns CDR1 SGHTA and CDR2 FQGNSA. DNA for the CDR3: TGTGCCAGCAGCCCCCGATTTGCAGCAACTAATGAAAAACTGTTTTTT. The encoded protein is CASSPRFAATNEKLFF.

The gene calls are TRBV28 and TRBJ1-2; weak D call: TRBD1 (5 bases). Germline CDR1 MDHEN, CDR2 SYDVKM. This CDR3 is 14 amino acids long. Deletions cut 7 bases from V and 4 bases from J, with 16 bases between. The CDR3 DNA reads as TGTGCCAGCACCCAAGGTGGGGGAGGCTATGGCTACACCTTC. Protein sequence: CASTQGGGGYGYTF.

J is TRBJ1-6 and V is TRBV10-3; D is possibly TRBD1 (5 bases). Trimming cost V 8 bases and J 10 bases, with 9 bases left between them. CDR1 ENHRY and CDR2 SYGVKD come from the germline V gene. The CDR3 sequence is 11 residues long. CDR3 sequence reads: CAIGAESPLHF. The CDR3 region has the DNA TGTGCCATCGGGGCGGAATCACCCCTCCACTTT.

The J gene is TRBJ2-7, the V gene TRBV4-3; a weak D match, TRBD1 (5 bases). The V gene's germline CDR1 is LGHNA and CDR2 YSLEER. The CDR3 loop spans 15 amino acids. The ends were cut back, 4 bases at V and 4 bases at J, with 17 bases in the middle. CDR3 residues: CASSPDTAGAYEQYF. CDR3 bases: TGCGCCAGCAGCCCTGACACGGCTGGGGCTTACGAGCAGTACTTC.

The chain employs TRBV2 and TRBJ2-1; unclear D gene. Looked up from germline, CDR1 is SNHLY and CDR2 is FYNNEI. The V end was cut by 5 bases, the J end by 10 bases, with 15 bases between. The CDR3 consists of 13 residues. CDR3: CASSLDNSREQFF. CDR3 nucleotide sequence: TGTGCCAGCAGTTTAGATAACTCACGAGAGCAGTTCTTC.

This rearrangement joins TRBV7-3 to TRBJ2-5; TRBD2 might be the D (6 bases). Between the trimmed V and J ends, which lost 5 bases and 5 bases, there was a span of 12 bases. CDR3 length: 13 amino acids. From germline, CDR1 is SGHTA and CDR2 FQGTGA. The CDR3 sequence is CASSRGVGETQYF. CDR3 coding DNA: TGTGCCAGCAGCCGCGGGGTAGGGGAGACCCAGTACTTC. Full variable domain (outside the CDR3, taken from reference TRBV7-3 and TRBJ2-5): GAGVSQTPSNKVTEKGKYVELRCDPISGHTALYWYRQSLGQGPEFLIYFQGTGAADDSGLPNDRFFAVRPEGSVSTLKIQRTERGDSAVYLCASSRGVGETQYFGPGTRLLVL.

V is TRBV5-1 and J is TRBJ2-7; D is unclear. The V end lost 3 bases, the J end lost 1 base, and 11 bases lay between the germline ends. Germline CDR1 and CDR2: SGHRS and YFSETQ. This CDR3 contains 14 residues. CDR3: CASSWGGDSYEQYF. For the CDR3, the DNA is TGCGCCAGCAGCTGGGGTGGGGATTCCTACGAGCAGTACTTC.

The chain is built from TRBV11-2 and TRBJ2-1, with D possibly being TRBD1 (6 bases). Trimming removed 4 bases from V and 5 bases from J, with 15 bases in between. CDR1 SGHAT and CDR2 FQNNGV come from the germline V gene. This CDR3 contains 15 residues. DNA of the CDR3: TGTGCCAGCAGCTCCGTTTATGGACAGCACAATGAGCAGTTCTTC. It codes for CASSSVYGQHNEQFF.